The 15 T cell receptor beta chains below come from one sample, sequenced in a study of blood T cell repertoires in COVID-19. Some clones are missing from TCRdb's copy, which holds only in-frame ones; the method was immunoSEQ multiplex PCR. In the table there are roughly 52,000 clones, 82% of which are singletons. The specimen was peripheral blood. Receptors originate from a man at least 80 years old with COVID-19, enrolled during active disease.

This chain connects TRBV5-1 to TRBJ2-3, with D possibly TRBD2 on 6 matching bases. The ends were cut back, 4 bases at V and 6 bases at J, with 15 bases in the middle. Germline CDR1 is SGHRS and CDR2 is YFSETQ. The CDR3 has 14 amino acids. The CDR3 protein is CASSGGLLGDTQYF. Here the CDR3 DNA reads TGCGCCAGCAGCGGCGGACTACTGGGGGATACGCAGTATTTT. Looking up the rest from reference TRBV5-1 and TRBJ2-3 gives the full variable domain: KAGVTQTPRYLIKTRGQQVTLSCSPISGHRSVSWYQQTPGQGLQFLFEYFSETQRNKGNFPGRFSGRQFSNSRSEMNVSTLELGDSALYLCASSGGLLGDTQYFGPGTRLTVL.

The V gene is TRBV7-9, the J gene TRBJ2-4; 12 bases are a match to TRBD2. The germline gives CDR1 SEHNR, CDR2 FQNEAQ (reference sequence). V lost 3 bases, J lost 0 bases, and 9 bases stayed unmatched. This CDR3 region has 19 residues. CDR3 residues: CASSFLLAGGPLAKNIQYF. CDR3 nucleotide sequence: TGTGCCAGCAGCTTCCTACTAGCGGGGGGTCCCTTAGCCAAAAACATTCAGTACTTC. Full variable domain (remainder filled in from reference TRBV7-9 and TRBJ2-4): DTGVSQNPRHKITKRGQNVTFRCDPISEHNRLYWYRQTLGQGPEFLTYFQNEAQLEKSRLLSDRFSAERPKGSFSTLEIQRTEQGDSAMYLCASSFLLAGGPLAKNIQYFGAGTRLSVL.

The rearrangement joins TRBV7-2 to TRBJ2-5; possibly TRBD1 for D (6 bases). Germline V gene lookup returns CDR1 SGHTA and CDR2 FQGNSA. This CDR3 comprises 15 residues. V shed 5 bases and J shed 2 bases, with 15 bases lying between them. The chain's CDR3 is CASSKLQGSQETQYF. The DNA for the CDR3 is TGTGCCAGCAGCAAATTACAGGGTTCTCAAGAGACCCAGTACTTC.

This chain links TRBV6-2 or TRBV6-3 with TRBJ1-1; D is uncertain. Germline V gene data show CDR1 as MNHEY and CDR2 as SVGEGT. The V end lost 0 bases, the J end lost 0 bases, and 11 bases lay between the germline ends. The CDR3 consists of 16 residues. CDR3 in DNA: TGTGCCAGCAGTTACTCGAAGCGGCAGTTGAACACTGAAGCTTTCTTT. Protein product: CASSYSKRQLNTEAFF.

The CDR3 DNA reads as TGCGCCAGCAGCCAAGATTGGAACAGAAAGACTGAAGCTTTCTTT. Translation: CASSQDWNRKTEAFF. V is TRBV4-3 and J is TRBJ1-1, with D unresolved. The CDR3 totals 15 residues. With 0 bases removed from V and 5 bases from J, the gap between germline ends came to 13 bases. CDR1 is LGHNA and CDR2 is YSLEER in the germline V gene.

CDR3 residues: CATSDARQGSYEQYF. The CDR3 bases are TGTGCCACCAGTGATGCCCGACAGGGGTCCTACGAGCAGTACTTC. V usage is TRBV24-1 and J usage is TRBJ2-7; 8 bases are shared with TRBD1. CDR3 size: 15 residues. The J segment lost 1 base and the V segment lost 3 bases, leaving 4 bases of the junction unmatched. Germline lookup yields CDR1 KGHDR and CDR2 SFDVKD.

The chain combines TRBV9 with TRBJ1-2, with 9 bases identical to TRBD1. V dropped 4 bases and J dropped 4; count of bases not matched to a gene: 8. This CDR3 contains 15 residues. CDR1 and CDR2 from the germline V gene are SGDLS and YYNGEE. CDR3: CASSPGTGLSYGYTF. In DNA, the CDR3 is TGTGCCAGCAGCCCGGGGACAGGGCTTTCCTATGGCTACACCTTC.

This chain uses TRBV6-5 with TRBJ1-4; 8 bases fit TRBD1. The CDR3 consists of 15 residues. The germline CDR1 and CDR2 sequences are MNHEY and SVGAGI. J was trimmed by 2 bases and V by 4 bases; bases with no gene match: 3. CDR3 coding DNA: TGTGCCAGCAGTTTACGGACAGGGACTAATGAAAAACTGTTTTTT. It yields the protein CASSLRTGTNEKLFF.

The chain recombines TRBV12-3 or TRBV12-4 with TRBJ1-1, with D tentatively TRBD1 (5 bases). The V end was cut by 5 bases, the J end by 1 base, with 8 bases between. The CDR3 is 13 amino acids. The CDR3 DNA reads TGTGCCAGCAGTACGACAGAGAACACTGAAGCTTTCTTT. Protein sequence: CASSTTENTEAFF.

V gene TRBV3-1 (or the pseudogene TRBV3-2) combines with J gene TRBJ1-1; a weak D match, TRBD1 (6 bases). Trimming cost V 1 base and J 10 bases, with 22 bases left between them. The CDR3 runs 16 residues. Per germline, CDR1 LGHDT and CDR2 YNNKEL (reference sequence). The CDR3 sequence is CASSQANVVQGKGAFF. In nucleotides, the CDR3 is TGTGCCAGCAGCCAAGCGAACGTAGTTCAGGGGAAAGGAGCTTTCTTT.

This clone occurred a few times. This rearrangement joins TRBV10-3 to TRBJ2-1; the match to TRBD2 covers 8 bases. Germline loops: CDR1 ENHRY, CDR2 SYGVKD. The CDR3 is made up of 17 amino acids. J gave up 2 bases and V 0 bases, and 6 bases lay outside the gene matches. This CDR3 reads CAISESASGRAYNEQFF. As DNA, the CDR3 is TGTGCCATCAGTGAGTCTGCTAGCGGGCGGGCCTACAATGAGCAGTTCTTC.

The chain carries TRBV24-1 and TRBJ1-2; 7 positions agree with TRBD1. The CDR3 loop spans 14 amino acids. Germline loops: CDR1 KGHDR, CDR2 SFDVKD. The trim removed 3 bases at V and 4 bases at J, leaving 4 bases unmatched. For the CDR3, the DNA is TGTGCCACCAGTGATGGACAGGATATCTATGGCTACACCTTC. Its translation: CATSDGQDIYGYTF.

This clone has a single count. The J gene is TRBJ1-2, the V gene TRBV7-2; no reliable D call. Germline assignment: CDR1 SGHTA and CDR2 FQGNSA. The CDR3 is made up of 16 amino acids. With 0 bases removed from V and 1 base from J, the gap between germline ends came to 12 bases. The CDR3 protein is CASSLARVLSNYGYTF. The CDR3 DNA is TGTGCCAGCAGCTTAGCTCGGGTTCTCAGTAACTATGGCTACACCTTC.

The chain links TRBV11-2 to TRBJ1-2, with D hard to call. V lost 0 bases, J lost 8 bases, and 7 bases lay in between. The CDR3 is 12 residues long. The germline V gene encodes CDR1 SGHAT and CDR2 FQNNGV. CDR3 DNA: TGTGCCAGCAGCTTAGATGGAGTCGGCTACACCTTC. As protein: CASSLDGVGYTF.

The chain links TRBV25-1 to TRBJ2-5; TRBD1 is a possible D gene (6 bases). Germline V lookup: CDR1 MGHDK, CDR2 SYGVNS. The CDR3 loop spans 16 amino acids. Trimming removed 4 bases at V and 4 bases at J, with 19 bases between. The CDR3 DNA is TGTGCCAGCAGTGCTAATTCCCAGGGGATTGGAGAGACCCAGTACTTC. Translated, it gives CASSANSQGIGETQYF.